This T cell receptor (beta chain) was sequenced during a study of blood T cell repertoires in COVID-19. On the study more broadly: Samples of COVID-19 (acute and convalescent) were obtained from the United States, Italy and Spain.

Libraries were prepared by immunoSEQ multiplex PCR; TCRdb keeps only in-frame clonotypes and omits some of them. The table lists around 280,000 clones, approximately 86% of them singletons. In germline, CDR1 is KGHSH, CDR2 LQKENI. V lost 3 bases to trimming and J lost 2 bases, with 19 bases between them. This CDR3 has 17 residues. Sequencing was performed on peripheral blood. The sequence was collected from a woman in her twenties or thirties who had recovered from COVID-19. The genes are TRBV18 and TRBJ2-5; tentative D call: TRBD1 (6 bases). The CDR3 DNA reads TGTGCCAGCTCACCGGACCTCGGACAGAAACTACAAGAGACCCAGTACTTC. Protein: CASSPDLGQKLQETQYF.